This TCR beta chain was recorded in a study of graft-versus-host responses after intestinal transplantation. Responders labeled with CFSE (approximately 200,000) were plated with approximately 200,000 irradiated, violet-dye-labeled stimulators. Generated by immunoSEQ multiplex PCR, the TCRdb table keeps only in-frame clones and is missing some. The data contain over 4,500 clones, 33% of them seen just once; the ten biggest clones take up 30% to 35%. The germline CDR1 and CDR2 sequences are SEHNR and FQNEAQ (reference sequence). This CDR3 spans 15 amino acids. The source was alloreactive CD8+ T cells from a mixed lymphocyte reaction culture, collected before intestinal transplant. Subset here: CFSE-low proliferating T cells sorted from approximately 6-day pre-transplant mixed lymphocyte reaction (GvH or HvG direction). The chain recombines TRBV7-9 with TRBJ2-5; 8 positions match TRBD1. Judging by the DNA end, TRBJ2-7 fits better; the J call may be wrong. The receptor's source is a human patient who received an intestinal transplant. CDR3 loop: CASSRGTGSSYEQYF. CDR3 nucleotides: TGTGCCAGCAGCCGGGGGACAGGAAGCTCCTACGAGCAGTACTTC.